Below, 23 T cell receptor beta chains from the same sample are listed, as sequenced in a study of T cells in Graves' hyperthyroidism and ophthalmopathy. TCR beta CDR3 regions were amplified from RNA. The HTBI primer set served for first-round RT-PCR of the TCR CDR3. TCRdb reanalysed the multiplex PCR reads using MiXCR and keeps one entry per CDR3 protein. This table has hundreds of thousands of distinct CDR3 sequences, about a third appearing once. The source material was blood. The receptors here all came from a woman aged 40 to 50 with Graves' hyperthyroidism.

The V and J genes are TRBV29-1 and TRBJ1-2; D is unclear. Germline loops: CDR1 SQVTM, CDR2 ANQGSEA. The CDR3 is 11 residues long. V was trimmed by 1 base and J by 8 bases, leaving 8 bases between them. The CDR3 loop reads CSVEVVGGYTF. In nucleotides, the CDR3 is TGCAGCGTTGAAGTGGTGGGGGGCTACACCTTC.

With respect to this clonotype: At one of its ends the junction is not consistent with the germline gene, which may arise from a read error. CDR3 in DNA: TGTGCCGGCAGCTTTTATGGTAATCAGCCCCAGCATTTT. Translated: CAGSFYGNQPQHF. The chain links TRBV7-2 to TRBJ1-5; no definite D call. This CDR3 is built from 13 residues. CDR1 is SGHTA, CDR2 FQGNSA, per germline.

V usage is TRBV6-1 and J usage is TRBJ1-1, with D possibly matching TRBD1 (6 bases). The length of the CDR3 is 11 residues. The germline V and J ends were trimmed by 9 bases and 6 bases, with 11 bases remaining between them. Germline CDR1 and CDR2: MNHNS and SASEGT. The CDR3 here is CASYEGAEAFF. The CDR3 DNA reads as TGTGCCAGTTACGAGGGGGCTGAAGCTTTCTTT.

About this clonotype: One junction end does not reproduce the germline sequence, and a read error may be involved. This chain connects TRBV5-1 to TRBJ1-1; perhaps TRBD1 as D (5 bases). CDR3 length: 13 amino acids. The germline CDR1 and CDR2 sequences are SGHRS and YFSETQ. The CDR3 protein is CAGSFAGITEAFF. CDR3 nucleotide sequence: TGCGCCGGCAGCTTTGCAGGGATCACTGAGGCTTTCTTT.

Many counts were recorded for this clonotype. This chain uses TRBV7-2 with TRBJ1-1; the match to TRBD1 covers 8 bases. CDR3 length: 15 residues. Per germline, CDR1 SGHTA and CDR2 FQGNSA. Losses at the gene ends were 4 bases for V and 2 bases for J; bases not matched to a gene: 6. The CDR3 here is CASSSPGQVNTEAFF. The DNA for the CDR3 is TGTGCCAGCAGCTCTCCGGGACAGGTTAACACTGAAGCTTTCTTT.

A few counts support this clonotype. The DNA of the CDR3 is TGTGCCACCAGCAGAGTCCTCGGAGGGACTGGCAATCAGCCCCAGCATTTT. Translated: CATSRVLGGTGNQPQHF. This chain uses TRBV15 with TRBJ1-5; D is perhaps TRBD1 (5 bases). Trimming removed 1 base from V and 2 bases from J, with 15 bases in between. Germline V lookup: CDR1 LNHNV, CDR2 YYDKDF (reference sequence). The CDR3 contains 17 residues.

This chain joins TRBV19 and TRBJ1-2, with 7 bases matching TRBD1. The CDR3 is made up of 14 amino acids. V was pared by 6 bases and J by 14 bases, with 18 bases of the junction left unmatched. Germline values: CDR1 LNHDA, CDR2 SQIVND (reference sequence). CDR3 DNA sequence: TGTGCCAGTAGGGCCGGGACAGCGACGGCGTTAGGAACCTTC. Encoded protein: CASRAGTATALGTF.

The chain couples TRBV5-1 to TRBJ2-5, with D possibly TRBD1 on 5 matching bases. Gene TRBJ2-1 matches the end of the DNA better, so the J call may be wrong. This CDR3 has 11 amino acids. The germline CDR1 and CDR2 sequences are SGHRS and YFSETQ. CDR3 sequence: CASSARGEQFF. Here the CDR3 DNA reads TGCGCCAGCAGTGCTAGGGGTGAGCAGTTCTTC.

There are many counts of this clonotype. This chain uses TRBV11-2 with TRBJ2-5; TRBD2 agrees at 7 bases. Germline assignment: CDR1 SGHAT and CDR2 FQNNGV. Germline trimming cut 3 bases from V and 2 bases from J; bases unmatched to any gene: 9. The CDR3 consists of 16 residues. The CDR3 DNA reads as TGTGCCAGCAGCTTTGCATCGAGGACTAGGCAAGAGACCCAGTACTTC. Protein: CASSFASRTRQETQYF.

A note on this clonotype: One base away lies a much larger clone, so this may be a sequencing read error. The genes are TRBV12-3 or TRBV12-4 and TRBJ2-5; the match to TRBD1 covers 8 bases. The CDR3 is 14 amino acids. The CDR3 protein is CARSLDRVGETQYF. In nucleotides, the CDR3 is TGTGCCCGCAGCTTGGACAGGGTAGGAGAGACCCAGTACTTC.

A note on this clonotype: One junction end does not reproduce the germline sequence, and a read error may be involved. The chain has TRBV7-2 and TRBJ1-6; TRBD1 might be the D (6 bases). The CDR3 is made up of 16 amino acids. Germline V lookup: CDR1 SGHTA, CDR2 FQGNSA. The CDR3 DNA follows: TGTGCCAGCAGCCGAAACGGACAGTCTCAATATTCACCCTTCCACTTT. Its translation: CASSRNGQSQYSPFHF.

The chain employs TRBV7-9 and TRBJ2-7, with D perhaps TRBD1 (5 bases). The tail of the sequence fits TRBJ2-1 better, so the J call may be wrong. CDR1 and CDR2 (germline): SEHNR, FQNEAQ (reference sequence). The CDR3 contains 11 residues. The CDR3 loop reads CASSLRGEQFF. As DNA, the CDR3 is TGTGCCAGCAGCTTAAGGGGAGAGCAGTTCTTC.

The sample holds one count of this clonotype. V and J are TRBV7-3 and TRBJ2-5; D remains unclear. The germline gives CDR1 SGHTA, CDR2 FQGTGA. V dropped 10 bases and J dropped 2 bases, with 8 bases sitting between them. The CDR3 totals 11 residues. This CDR3 is CATPRQETQYF. In DNA, the CDR3 is TGTGCCACCCCCAGACAAGAGACCCAGTACTTC.

V usage is TRBV12-3 or TRBV12-4 and J usage is TRBJ1-1; weak D call: TRBD1 (6 bases). Trimming took off 8 bases at V and 0 bases at J, with 16 bases between the two ends. This CDR3 contains 15 residues. The CDR3 region is CASGMTGNLNTEAFF. The CDR3 DNA follows: TGTGCCAGCGGGATGACAGGCAATCTGAACACTGAAGCTTTCTTT.

This clonotype has ten or more counts. V and J are TRBV14 and TRBJ2-7; 11 bases agree with TRBD2. CDR1 and CDR2 (germline): SGHDN, FVKESK. The junction had 5 bases not matched to a gene; V was cut back by 4 bases and J by 6 bases. There are 14 residues in the CDR3. In nucleotides, the CDR3 is TGTGCCAGCAGCCCTTCCGGGACTAGCGGCGAGCAGTACTTC. It translates to CASSPSGTSGEQYF.

The chain combines TRBV7-3 with TRBJ1-1; D is ambiguous. Germline values: CDR1 SGHTA, CDR2 FQGTGA. Trimming pared 8 bases from V and 0 bases from J, leaving 16 bases between. The CDR3 length is 15 residues. CDR3 sequence: CASSPQLMMNTEAFF. The CDR3 bases are TGTGCCAGCTCACCGCAGCTGATGATGAACACTGAAGCTTTCTTT.

The sample holds a few counts of this clonotype. The chain has TRBV3-1 and TRBJ2-7; 10 bases fit TRBD1. The CDR3 runs 17 residues. Germline values: CDR1 LGHDT, CDR2 YNNKEL (reference sequence). The junction had 14 bases not matched to a gene; V was cut back by 4 bases and J by 5 bases. The CDR3 loop reads CASSRMEYDRGLHEQYF. DNA of the CDR3: TGTGCCAGCAGCCGAATGGAATATGACAGGGGGCTCCACGAGCAGTACTTC.

This clonotype was seen a handful of times. This rearrangement joins TRBV25-1 to TRBJ2-3; TRBD1 aligns across 8 bases. CDR1 and CDR2 (germline): MGHDK, SYGVNS. Trimming removed 1 base from V and 3 bases from J; junction bases left unmatched: 3. The CDR3 covers 15 residues. CDR3 nucleotide sequence: TGTGCCAGCAGTGAATGGGACAGGAGTACAGATACGCAGTATTTT. This sequence encodes CASSEWDRSTDTQYF.

This clonotype was observed a handful of times. The rearrangement links TRBV5-6 to TRBJ1-2; 8 bases are a match to TRBD1. V was clipped by 10 bases and J by 13 bases; unmatched bases: 18. This CDR3 is 13 amino acids long. Germline-derived CDR1 and CDR2 are SGHDT and YYEEEE. CDR3 sequence (DNA): TGTGCCTGGAGTCCGCAACAAACGCAGGGGGCCACCTTC. This sequence encodes CAWSPQQTQGATF.

The V and J genes are TRBV7-2 and TRBJ1-1, with D possibly matching TRBD1 (6 bases). Germline V lookup: CDR1 SGHTA, CDR2 FQGNSA. Deletions cut 6 bases from V and 0 bases from J, with 32 bases between. The CDR3 has 21 residues. CDR3 in DNA: TGTGCCAGCAGTTATTCCCCACGGCAGGGGATCCCCTACGGGGTGAACACTGAAGCTTTCTTT. It yields the protein CASSYSPRQGIPYGVNTEAFF. The full variable domain, rest sourced from reference TRBV7-2 and TRBJ1-1, is GAGVSQSPSNKVTEKGKDVELRCDPISGHTALYWYRQSLGQGLEFLIYFQGNSAPDKSGLPSDRFSAERTGGSVSTLTIQRTQQEDSAVYLCASSYSPRQGIPYGVNTEAFFGQGTRLTVV.

This clonotype was seen at least ten times. The CDR3 spells CASSVVGSRYGYTF. DNA for the CDR3: TGTGCCAGCAGCGTAGTCGGCAGCCGCTATGGCTACACCTTC. The chain is built from TRBV9 and TRBJ1-2, with D hard to call. V lost 0 bases and J lost 4, with 10 bases in between. This CDR3 contains 14 residues. Per germline, CDR1 SGDLS and CDR2 YYNGEE.

V usage is TRBV14 and J usage is TRBJ2-6; D is perhaps TRBD1 (5 bases). CDR3 length: 17 amino acids. The germline V and J ends were trimmed by 1 base and 4 bases, with 14 bases remaining between them. From germline, CDR1 is SGHDN and CDR2 FVKESK. DNA of the CDR3: TGTGCCAGCAGCCAAGCAGGGTACTCCATCGGGGCCAACGTCCTGACTTTC. Amino acid sequence: CASSQAGYSIGANVLTF.

The chain carries TRBV7-9 and TRBJ1-3; D may be TRBD1 (6 bases). The V end lost 4 bases, the J end lost 7 bases, and 14 bases lay between the germline ends. Germline V gene lookup returns CDR1 SEHNR and CDR2 FQNEAQ (reference sequence). The CDR3 has 14 residues. Here the CDR3 reads CASSSGDRLNTIYF. DNA of the CDR3: TGTGCCAGCAGCTCGGGTGACAGGCTCAACACCATATATTTT.